What follows are 7 T cell receptor beta chains derived from one specimen sequenced in a study of T cell repertoires in cytomegalovirus infection. TCRdb called the reads again in MiXCR, with one record for every CDR3 protein. Of 900,000 to 950,000 distinct CDR3 sequences listed, 31% are singletons. The antigens of these receptors remain unknown. The source material was cultured CD8+ T cells from PBMCs, sampled from culture after CMV antigen stimulation. Receptors originate from a human donor in good health (CMV status not recorded). Some clones in this sample may be carry-over from other donors' samples.

The chain employs TRBV10-3 and TRBJ1-2, with TRBD1 matching over 7 bases. V dropped 2 bases and J dropped 4; count of bases not matched to a gene: 16. The CDR3 spans 18 residues. Germline loops: CDR1 ENHRY, CDR2 SYGVKD. CDR3 in DNA: TGTGCCATCAGTGAGAGAGAGGACAGGCCCCTTAGTCGCTATGGCTACACCTTC. Its translation: CAISEREDRPLSRYGYTF.

The chain uses TRBV24-1 and TRBJ2-1; D may match TRBD1 or TRBD2 (5 bases each). Germline CDR1 is KGHDR and CDR2 is SFDVKD. The CDR3 length is 13 residues. The germline V and J ends were trimmed by 5 bases and 10 bases, with 14 bases remaining between them. The CDR3 region has the DNA TGTGCCACCAGTGTCCCTTCGGGACGCGAGCAGTTCTTC. It encodes CATSVPSGREQFF.

As concerns this clonotype: A read error may account for a junction end that differs from germline. The rearrangement joins TRBV27 to TRBJ2-2, with D possibly TRBD2 on 5 matching bases. Germline V gene data show CDR1 as MNHEY and CDR2 as SMNVEV (reference sequence). This CDR3 spans 14 amino acids. CDR3 region: CATSEAENTGELFF. DNA of the CDR3: TGTGCCACCTCGGAGGCGGAGAACACCGGGGAGCTGTTTTTC.

Remarks on this clonotype: This could be a read error, since a much larger clone is one nucleotide away. CDR3 amino acids: CASSLIEKGKNTGELFF. The CDR3 DNA follows: TGTGCCAGCAGCTTAATCGAGAAGGGGAAGAACACCGGGGAGCTGTTTTTT. The chain carries TRBV7-8 and TRBJ2-2; possible D gene TRBD1, 5 bases. CDR3 size: 17 residues. CDR1 and CDR2 from the germline V gene are SGHVS and FQNEAQ. V was cut by 2 bases and J by 1 base, with 14 bases left in between.

The rearrangement uses TRBV11-2 and TRBJ2-3; no reliable D call. The CDR3 has 14 amino acids. Germline V gene data show CDR1 as SGHAT and CDR2 as FQNNGV. Between the trimmed V and J ends, which lost 4 bases and 5 bases, there was a span of 13 bases. CDR3 in DNA: TGTGCCAGCAGCTCCCGGGCCCCCAGAGATACGCAGTATTTT. Encoded protein: CASSSRAPRDTQYF.

This chain links TRBV2 with TRBJ2-5; D is undetermined. Germline values: CDR1 SNHLY, CDR2 FYNNEI. Between the trimmed V and J ends, which lost 1 base and 5 bases, there was a span of 14 bases. The CDR3 contains 15 residues. This chain's CDR3 is CASSEVFGPSETQYF. The CDR3 DNA sequence: TGTGCCAGCAGTGAAGTATTTGGGCCTAGTGAGACCCAGTACTTC.

The rearrangement links TRBV12-3 or TRBV12-4 to TRBJ1-1, with D possibly being TRBD1 (6 bases). V lost 6 bases, J lost 5 bases, and 25 bases lay in between. CDR3 size: 17 residues. The CDR3 bases are TGTGCCAGCAGATACCTTTGGGGGGACTTTCAGGGGACTGAAGCTTTCTTT. This gives the protein CASRYLWGDFQGTEAFF.